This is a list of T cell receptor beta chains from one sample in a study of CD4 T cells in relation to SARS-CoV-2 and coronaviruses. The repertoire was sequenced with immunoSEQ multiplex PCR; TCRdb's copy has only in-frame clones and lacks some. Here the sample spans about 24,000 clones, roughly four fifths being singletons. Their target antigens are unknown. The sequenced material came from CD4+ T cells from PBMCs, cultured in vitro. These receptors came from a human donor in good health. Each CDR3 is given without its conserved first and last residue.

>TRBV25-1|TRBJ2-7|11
ATRLAGGYEQY
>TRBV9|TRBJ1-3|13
ASSVEGAWGNTIY
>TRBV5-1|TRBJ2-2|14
ASSPGTSGNTGELF
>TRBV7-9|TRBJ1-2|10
ASSLDSPGYT
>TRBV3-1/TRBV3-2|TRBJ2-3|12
ASSPNSGTDTQY
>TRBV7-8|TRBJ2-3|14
ASSLTVTGFTDTQY
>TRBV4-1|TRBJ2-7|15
ASSQEVPVGGVGEQY
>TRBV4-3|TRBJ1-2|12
ASSQAGSFYGYT
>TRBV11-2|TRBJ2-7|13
ASSLDPDRNYEQY
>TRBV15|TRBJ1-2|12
ATSREYRDPGYT
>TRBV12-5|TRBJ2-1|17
ASGLDSGTSGGADNEQF
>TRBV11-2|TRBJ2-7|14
ASSIGTSGRTYEQY
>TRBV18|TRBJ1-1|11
ASSPTGNTEAF
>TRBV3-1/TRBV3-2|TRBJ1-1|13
ASSQDVGRATEAF
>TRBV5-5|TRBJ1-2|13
ASSWTGQVSRGYT
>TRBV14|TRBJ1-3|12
ASSPRRGGNTIY
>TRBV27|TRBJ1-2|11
ASSSPGVYGYT
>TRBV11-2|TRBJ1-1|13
ASSVMGQGNTEAF
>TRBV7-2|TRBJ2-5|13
ASSIGLADQETQY
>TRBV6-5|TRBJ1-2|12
ASRSTGGDYGYT
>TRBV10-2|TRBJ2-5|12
ASSRQGFQETQY
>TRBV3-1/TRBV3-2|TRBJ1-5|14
ASSPSPGTANQPQH
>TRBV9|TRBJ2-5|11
ASSVNTQETQY
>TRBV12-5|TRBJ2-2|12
ASGLGTSPGELF